Listed below are T cell receptor beta chains from one sample, sequenced in a study of breast tumors, draining lymph nodes, adjacent tissues. TCRdb processed the multiplex PCR reads anew with MiXCR; each CDR3 protein has one entry. The profile shows nearly 110,000 distinct CDR3 sequences, more than 30% of them singletons. Sequencing was performed on axillary lymph node tissue. All receptors derive from a female donor with breast cancer. Some clones in this sample may be carry-over from other donors' samples. Both conserved end residues are part of each CDR3. D genes are given only for firm matches. Only some rows state a clone size, as once, few, many or a class for expanded clones.

DNA	CDR3	D	V	J	size
TGTGCCAGCAGTCCCCTGGGGGACCCCGGGGAGCTGTTTTTT	CASSPLGDPGELFF	.	TRBV9	TRBJ2-2	.
TGTGCCAGCAGCTCCCCTGGCGGAGAGACCCAGTACTTC	CASSSPGGETQYF	.	TRBV7-3	TRBJ2-5	.
TGTGCCAGCAGTGAAGCCTTAGCGGGAGGATACGAGCAGTACTTC	CASSEALAGGYEQYF	TRBD2	TRBV2	TRBJ2-7	.
TGTGCCAGCAGCGTGGGGCAGGGTAGGAGCGAGCAGTACTTC	CASSVGQGRSEQYF	.	TRBV12-3/TRBV12-4	TRBJ2-7	.
TGTGCCAGCAGCTCCCGGGACACGGAGCGAGAGACCCAGTACTTC	CASSSRDTERETQYF	.	TRBV5-6	TRBJ2-5	.
TGTGCCAGCCCCAATGAGCAGTTCTTC	CASPNEQFF	.	TRBV7-2	TRBJ2-1	many
TGTGCCAGCAGCCAAGAGGGTAGCGAGAGTGTATACGAGCAGTACTTC	CASSQEGSESVYEQYF	.	TRBV7-9	TRBJ2-7	once
TGTGCCAGCAGCTTAGGTCGTAGAGCCCCCTCGACCGGGGAGCTGTTTTTT	CASSLGRRAPSTGELFF	.	TRBV11-3	TRBJ2-2	few
TGTGCCAGCAGTGAATATTTAACTAGGAGGAGGAATGAGCAGTTCTTC	CASSEYLTRRRNEQFF	.	TRBV25-1	TRBJ2-1	many
TGTGCCAGCAGTTCCGCGTCGGATGGGGGGGCCAACGTCCTGACTTTC	CASSSASDGGANVLTF	.	TRBV28	TRBJ2-6	.
TGTGCCAGCAGCTTACGGGACCCGGCCGATAGCCCCTACAATGAGCAGTTCTTC	CASSLRDPADSPYNEQFF	.	TRBV7-2	TRBJ2-1	.
TGTGCCAGCAGTTTCGGGCAGATCTATGGCTACACCTTC	CASSFGQIYGYTF	.	TRBV12-3/TRBV12-4	TRBJ1-2	.
TGTGCCAGCAGTCCCCGAGGGGCCCTACCCCTCCACTTT	CASSPRGALPLHF	.	TRBV12-3/TRBV12-4	TRBJ1-6	.
TGTGCCAGCAGAATTGAGGACGTACCGAATGAAAAACTGTTTTTT	CASRIEDVPNEKLFF	.	TRBV6-6	TRBJ1-4	many
TGTGCCAGCAGCCCCCCAGGTAGCGGCTCCTACAATGAGCCGTGCTTC	CASSPPGSGSYNEPCF	.	TRBV7-3	TRBJ2-1	.
TGTGCCAGCCATACCTCTTCAGTGAATAATTCACCCCTCCACTTT	CASHTSSVNNSPLHF	.	TRBV6-1	TRBJ1-6	many
TGTGCCATCAGTGACCTTACTTCGACTAGCGGGGGAGATACGCAGTATTTT	CAISDLTSTSGGDTQYF	TRBD2	TRBV10-3	TRBJ2-3	many
TGTGCCAGCAGTGAGACCGTGGCGCTGAGCAATCAGCCCCAGCATTTT	CASSETVALSNQPQHF	.	TRBV2	TRBJ1-5	many
TGTGCCAGTCCAGGGAGGCAGTTTGGCTACACCTTC	CASPGRQFGYTF	.	TRBV19	TRBJ1-2	many
TGTGCCATCAGTGCTAACAATGAAAAACTGTTTTTT	CAISANNEKLFF	.	TRBV10-3	TRBJ1-4	.
TGTGCCAGCAGCCAGCAAACAGGGTCTAATGAAAAACTGTTTTTT	CASSQQTGSNEKLFF	.	TRBV3-1	TRBJ1-4	many
TGTGCCAGCGGCGGAGGGACAGCAAGAAAATGCGAGCAGTACTTC	CASGGGTARKCEQYF	.	TRBV9	TRBJ2-7	once
TGTGCCAGCAGTCGGGGACAGGGGGCGCGGAGCACAGATACGCAGTATTTT	CASSRGQGARSTDTQYF	TRBD1	TRBV6-2/TRBV6-3	TRBJ2-3	few
TGTGCCTCGACAGGCACTGGGGCCAACGTCCTGACTTTC	CASTGTGANVLTF	.	TRBV10-3	TRBJ2-6	many
TGTGCCAGCAGCTACCGGGGCTCTGGAAACACCATATATTTT	CASSYRGSGNTIYF	.	TRBV7-2	TRBJ1-3	many
TGTGCCGGCAGCTTAACCCGGACGGGGGCCCACGAGCAGTACTTC	CAGSLTRTGAHEQYF	.	TRBV7-2	TRBJ2-7	.
TGTGCCACCAGTGGTCAGAGGGGACAGGGGGGTCAGTCGGAGCGGGAGGGCTACAATGAGCAGTTCTTC	CATSGQRGQGGQSEREGYNEQFF	.	TRBV24-1	TRBJ2-1	many
TGTGCCAGCTCACCAGCTCAGGGGACCAATCAGCCCCAGTACTTC	CASSPAQGTNQPQYF	.	TRBV18	TRBJ2-5	.
TGTGCCAGCAGCTTGGGGGCAGGGATCGGGGAAAAACTGTTTTTT	CASSLGAGIGEKLFF	.	TRBV5-5	TRBJ1-4	many
TGCGCCAGCAGCCCGGGACTAGCGGGGGGGCCCCAAGGGACCCAGTACTTC	CASSPGLAGGPQGTQYF	TRBD2	TRBV5-1	TRBJ2-5	many
TGTGCCAGCAGCCCCGGGGGGAATTCAGAGACAATGAGCTTC	CASSPGGNSETMSF	TRBD2	TRBV7-2	TRBJ2-5	.
TGTGCCAGCAGCTTGCAGCGGGGGGTCACAGATACGCAGTATTTT	CASSLQRGVTDTQYF	TRBD2	TRBV5-8	TRBJ2-3	many
TGTGCCAGCAGCTCATACCAGGGAATTACTAGCAATCAGCCCCAGCATTTT	CASSSYQGITSNQPQHF	.	TRBV7-2	TRBJ1-5	many
TGTGCCAGCAGCGTAGGGGCCGGGGGGGTCATTAGTCGTAGGAAAGAGACCCAGTACTTC	CASSVGAGGVISRRKETQYF	TRBD2	TRBV9	TRBJ2-5	.
TGTGCCAGCAGTCCCCGGCCCGGGACTAGCGGGGTGTACGAGCAGTACTTC	CASSPRPGTSGVYEQYF	TRBD2	TRBV6-5	TRBJ2-7	many
TGTGCCAGTAGCCCCTTATCGGCTAGCGGGGTAGACAATGAGCAGTTCTTC	CASSPLSASGVDNEQFF	TRBD2	TRBV19	TRBJ2-1	many
TGTGCCAGTACCTGGACAGGGAATAATTCACCCCTCCACTTT	CASTWTGNNSPLHF	TRBD1	TRBV19	TRBJ1-6	many
TGTGCCAGCAGACGCGATGATATGAACACTGAAGCTTTCTTT	CASRRDDMNTEAFF	.	TRBV7-6	TRBJ1-1	many
TGTGCCAGCAGTGCCCCACTGGGACTAGCGGGAGGGCCTTACGAGCAGTACTTC	CASSAPLGLAGGPYEQYF	TRBD2	TRBV6-4	TRBJ2-7	.
TGTGCCAGCTCACCACCGGAACACACCGGGGAGCTGTTTTTT	CASSPPEHTGELFF	.	TRBV18	TRBJ2-2	many
.	CASSNRHLCASRRGGRSGEQYF	.	TRBV7-9	TRBJ2-7	.
TGTGCCAGTAGTATAATGGGAAGGAACATTCAGTACTTC	CASSIMGRNIQYF	.	TRBV19	TRBJ2-4	many
TGTGCCAGTAGTATCTCCAGGGGCAGCTACGAGCAGTACTTC	CASSISRGSYEQYF	.	TRBV19	TRBJ2-7	many
TGCGCCAGCAGCTCTCTTTCGAAAACTGAAGCTTTCTTT	CASSSLSKTEAFF	.	TRBV5-1	TRBJ1-1	.
TGCAGTGCTCAAGAGGAGCGGACTTACTACAATGAGCAGTTCTTC	CSAQEERTYYNEQFF	.	TRBV20-1	TRBJ2-1	many
TGCAGCGTTGGGTATGGAAATTCACCCCTCCACTTT	CSVGYGNSPLHF	.	TRBV29-1	TRBJ1-6	many
TGTGCCAGCAGCTTACGGGACAGGGGTAACTATGGCTACCCCTTC	CASSLRDRGNYGYPF	TRBD1	TRBV7-2	TRBJ1-2	.
TGCGCCAGCAGCCAAGGTGGAGGTGGGGACACTGAAGCTTTCTTT	CASSQGGGGDTEAFF	.	TRBV4-1	TRBJ1-1	few
TGTGCCAGCTCAGTCTGGGGCTCTGGAAACACCATATATTTT	CASSVWGSGNTIYF	.	TRBV18	TRBJ1-3	many
TGTGCCAGCAGTACTCCGGGACAGGGGGCAGGCGAGCAGTACTTC	CASSTPGQGAGEQYF	TRBD1	TRBV27	TRBJ2-7	many
TGTGCCAGCTCACCCTGGGACAGAGGAATCTACAATGAGCAGTTCTTC	CASSPWDRGIYNEQFF	TRBD1	TRBV18	TRBJ2-1	few
TGCGCCAGCAGCTTACCGGGACTAGCGACTTCCTACAATGAGCAGTTCTTC	CASSLPGLATSYNEQFF	TRBD2	TRBV5-1	TRBJ2-1	many
TGCGCCAGCAGCTTGGCCCCCCAAGGGGACACCCAGTACTTC	CASSLAPQGDTQYF	.	TRBV5-1	TRBJ2-5	few
TGTGCCAGCAGTTTAGGTCCAGATAGCAATCAGCCCCAGCATTTT	CASSLGPDSNQPQHF	.	TRBV28	TRBJ1-5	many
TGTGCCAGCAGCCAAGAACTAGCGTTTGAGCAGTTCTTC	CASSQELAFEQFF	TRBD2	TRBV7-9	TRBJ2-1	many
TGTGCCAGCAGTTCCCCACTAGCGGGGGGAGGCGGGGAGCTGTTTTTT	CASSSPLAGGGGELFF	TRBD2	TRBV6-5	TRBJ2-2	many
TGTGCCAGCAGCTCATGGACATTAAGTGATGAGCAGTTCTTC	CASSSWTLSDEQFF	.	TRBV7-2	TRBJ2-1	.